Listed below are T cell receptor beta chains from one sample, sequenced in a study of T cells in Graves' hyperthyroidism and ophthalmopathy. TCRdb re-called the multiplex PCR reads through MiXCR, storing one row per CDR3 protein. The sample holds 450,000 to 700,000 distinct CDR3 sequences, just over 45% seen once. The sample was peripheral blood or thyroid tissue (not recorded which). Receptor source: a woman younger than 35 with Graves' hyperthyroidism. Both conserved end residues are part of each CDR3. D genes are given only for firm matches. The size entry is marked missing in some rows and otherwise reads once, few, many or a size class.

V: TRBV7-9
size: few
D: -
J: TRBJ2-3
DNA: TGTGCCAGCAGCTTACCTGCAGATACGCAGTATTTT
CDR3: CASSLPADTQYF

V: TRBV10-3
size: -
D: -
J: TRBJ2-7
DNA: TGTGCCATCAATGACATGTTGACCTGCGGGCAGTACTTC
CDR3: CAINDMLTCGQYF

V: TRBV10-3
size: -
D: TRBD1
J: TRBJ2-3
DNA: TGTGCCATCAGTGAGGGACAGGTTGCGGACACAGATACGCAGTATTTT
CDR3: CAISEGQVADTDTQYF

V: TRBV10-3
size: -
D: TRBD1
J: TRBJ1-6
DNA: TGTGCCATACGCGAGACAGGGAGTAATTCACCCCTCCACTTT
CDR3: CAIRETGSNSPLHF

V: TRBV9
size: -
D: -
J: TRBJ2-6
DNA: TGTGCCAGCAGCGTAGGACACACTGGGGCCAACGTCCTGACTTTC
CDR3: CASSVGHTGANVLTF

V: TRBV29-1
size: many
D: -
J: TRBJ2-7
DNA: TGCAGCGCCATACGGGGAACCTACGAGCAGTACTTC
CDR3: CSAIRGTYEQYF

V: TRBV2
size: -
D: TRBD1
J: TRBJ1-1
DNA: TGTGCCATCAATTTGCAGGGGGCCAGGGAAGCTTTCTTT
CDR3: CAINLQGAREAFF

V: TRBV29-1
size: -
D: TRBD2
J: TRBJ2-1
DNA: TGCAGCGTTGGAACTAGCGGGAGGGCCGGGTCCTACAATGAGCAGTTCTTC
CDR3: CSVGTSGRAGSYNEQFF

V: TRBV29-1
size: -
D: -
J: TRBJ1-5
DNA: TGCAGCCAAGACCCAGTTCAGCCCCAGCATTTT
CDR3: CSQDPVQPQHF

V: TRBV30
size: -
D: -
J: TRBJ2-2
DNA: TGTGCCTGGAGCCCCCGGAGTCTTAGCGGGGAGCTGTTTTTT
CDR3: CAWSPRSLSGELFF

V: TRBV6-6
size: -
D: TRBD1
J: TRBJ2-5
DNA: TGTGCCAGCAGCTCTTGGACAGGGGAAGAGACCCAGTACTTC
CDR3: CASSSWTGEETQYF

V: TRBV7-9
size: few
D: TRBD2
J: TRBJ2-3
DNA: TGTGCCAGTAAGAAACTGAAGACTAGCGGGAGAACAGATACGCAGTATTTT
CDR3: CASKKLKTSGRTDTQYF

V: TRBV4-1
size: many
D: TRBD2
J: TRBJ2-7
DNA: TGCGCCAGCAGCGCCCCGACTAGCGGGGGGCCAACGTACTTC
CDR3: CASSAPTSGGPTYF

V: TRBV5-6
size: once
D: -
J: TRBJ1-6
DNA: TGTGCCAGCAGCTTGAAGTACAGGAGTGATCAGCCCCTCCACTTT
CDR3: CASSLKYRSDQPLHF

V: TRBV7-9
size: many
D: -
J: TRBJ1-2
DNA: TGTGCCAGCGGGAGGGCCCCAGCCACGAGGCTCCTTATCTATGGCTACACCTTC
CDR3: CASGRAPATRLLIYGYTF

V: TRBV6-1
size: many
D: TRBD2
J: TRBJ2-5
DNA: TGTGCCAGCAGTGGACTAGCGGGAGGGCCAGAGACCCAGTACTTC
CDR3: CASSGLAGGPETQYF

V: TRBV12-5
size: many
D: -
J: TRBJ1-2
DNA: TGTGCTAGTGGTTTGATCGGGGGGCGCAGATATGGCTACACCTTC
CDR3: CASGLIGGRRYGYTF